Below are 15 T cell receptor beta chains sequenced from a single sample in a study of the immune and genomic landscape of osteosarcoma. Repertoires were generated with immunoSEQ multiplex PCR, while TCRdb's copy carries only in-frame clones and drops some. The table lists over a thousand clones, 50% to 80% of them singletons, with 28% in the top ten. The source material was tumor tissue from a local recurrence in the femur. The receptor set was obtained from a man aged 70-80 years with osteosarcoma.

A few counts support this clone. The DNA of the CDR3 is TGTGCCAGTAGGCCGAACGGAGGCGGTGAAGCTTTCTTT. It encodes CASRPNGGGEAFF. V gene TRBV19 combines with J gene TRBJ1-1; D is unresolved. The V end lost 6 bases, the J end lost 7 bases, and 15 bases lay between the germline ends. The CDR3 totals 13 residues. Germline CDR1 and CDR2: LNHDA and SQIVND (reference sequence).

The chain employs TRBV30 and TRBJ1-1; D uncertain. V shed 1 base and J shed 4 bases, with 10 bases lying between them. The length of the CDR3 is 13 residues. From germline, CDR1 is GTSNPN and CDR2 SVGIG (reference sequence). The CDR3 DNA reads TGTGCCTGGAGTGGGTCGGTGACCACTGAAGCTTTCTTT. Translating it yields CAWSGSVTTEAFF.

This clone has only a few counts. V and J are TRBV29-1 and TRBJ1-2; 9 bases map to TRBD1. The V segment lost 7 bases and the J segment 5 bases; nucleotides outside the gene matches: 8. The germline gives CDR1 SQVTM, CDR2 ANQGSEA. CDR3 size: 13 residues. The CDR3 sequence is CSASDRGLYGYTF. The CDR3 DNA sequence: TGCAGCGCCTCGGACAGGGGCTTGTATGGCTACACCTTC.

The sample holds one count of this clone. The CDR3 sequence: CASSLDPPGSNSPLHF. Written as DNA, the CDR3 is TGTGCCAGCAGCTTAGACCCCCCGGGCTCAAATTCACCCCTCCACTTT. The chain joins TRBV7-2 to TRBJ1-6; D is unresolved. Per germline, CDR1 SGHTA and CDR2 FQGNSA. This CDR3 has 16 amino acids. Between the trimmed V and J ends, which lost 1 base and 7 bases, there was a span of 14 bases.

The J gene is TRBJ1-2, the V gene TRBV7-9, with D tentatively TRBD1 (6 bases). This CDR3 spans 13 amino acids. Trimming pared 5 bases from V and 7 bases from J, leaving 14 bases between. Germline V gene data show CDR1 as SEHNR and CDR2 as FQNEAQ (reference sequence). CDR3 protein: CASSPNRDPGYTF. The CDR3 DNA reads TGTGCCAGCAGCCCTAACAGGGATCCTGGCTACACCTTC.

The chain is built from TRBV6-6 and TRBJ1-1; D gene unclear. Trimming pared 0 bases from V and 5 bases from J, leaving 7 bases between. The CDR3 runs 13 residues. The germline V gene has CDR1 MNHNY and CDR2 SVGAGI (reference sequence). CDR3 sequence (DNA): TGTGCCAGCAGTTACTCGACGGGGACTGAAGCTTTCTTT. Its protein product is CASSYSTGTEAFF.

The V gene is TRBV19, the J gene TRBJ1-1; 7 bases line up with TRBD1. Germline CDR1 is LNHDA and CDR2 is SQIVND (reference sequence). V gave up 3 bases and J gave up 6 bases; unmatched junction bases: 4. The CDR3 sequence is 13 residues long. The CDR3 protein is CASSIVGTAEAFF. The CDR3 region has the DNA TGTGCCAGTAGTATTGTGGGGACAGCTGAAGCTTTCTTT.

This clone was seen more than once but under ten times. This sample includes further DNA sequences coding for the same CDR3. The J gene is TRBJ2-7, the V gene TRBV5-6; D ambiguous. Germline CDR1 SGHDT, CDR2 YYEEEE. This CDR3 region has 13 residues. V shed 4 bases and J shed 2 bases, with 10 bases lying between them. CDR3 nucleotide sequence: TGTGCCAGCAGCCTAGACCGGGCCTACGAGCAGTACTTC. It translates to CASSLDRAYEQYF.

The chain recombines TRBV6-5 with TRBJ1-5, with D perhaps matching TRBD1 (5 bases). The germline gives CDR1 MNHEY, CDR2 SVGAGI. The CDR3 has 11 residues. Trimming stripped 4 bases from V and 15 bases from J, with 13 bases between. This chain's CDR3 is CASSLGTARHF. The CDR3 DNA follows: TGTGCCAGCAGTTTAGGGACCGCTCGGCATTTT.

Only a few counts were recorded for this clone. This chain joins TRBV2 and TRBJ1-1, with a possible D match to TRBD1 (6 bases). The CDR3 is 12 residues long. CDR1 and CDR2 (germline): SNHLY, FYNNEI. V shed 7 bases and J shed 5 bases, with 11 bases lying between them. CDR3 bases: TGTGCCAGCATGCAGGGGTGGACTGAAGCTTTCTTT. Encoded protein: CASMQGWTEAFF. Complete variable domain (other parts from reference TRBV2 and TRBJ1-1): EPEVTQTPSHQVTQMGQEVILRCVPISNHLYFYWYRQILGQKVEFLVSFYNNEISEKSEIFDDQFSVERPDGSNFTLKIRSTKLEDSAMYFCASMQGWTEAFFGQGTRLTVV.

This clone has just one count. This chain joins TRBV5-5 and TRBJ1-2; no clear D. CDR3 size: 12 residues. Germline loops: CDR1 SGHKS, CDR2 YYEKEE (reference sequence). Between the trimmed V and J ends, which lost 4 bases and 4 bases, there was a span of 8 bases. The CDR3 is CASSPQGYGYTF. The CDR3 DNA sequence: TGTGCCAGCAGCCCCCAAGGCTATGGCTACACCTTC.

This chain joins TRBV27 and TRBJ2-5, with D perhaps assigned TRBD1 or TRBD2 (5 bases each). The DNA end is a closer match to TRBJ2-7, so the J assignment may be wrong. The CDR3 is 15 residues long. CDR1 is MNHEY, CDR2 SMNVEV, per germline (reference sequence). This CDR3 reads CASTSSGTSAYEQYF. The CDR3, as DNA: TGTGCCAGCACTTCTTCCGGGACCTCCGCCTACGAGCAGTACTTC.

The chain recombines TRBV6-6 with TRBJ2-7, with TRBD1 matching 11 bases. From germline, CDR1 is MNHNY and CDR2 SVGAGI (reference sequence). V was pared by 6 bases and J by 7 bases, with 8 bases of the junction left unmatched. There are 14 residues in the CDR3. This CDR3 reads CASRRDRGRREQYF. The CDR3 DNA sequence: TGTGCCAGCAGGAGGGACAGGGGGAGAAGGGAGCAGTACTTC.

The rearrangement uses TRBV7-2 and TRBJ2-7; 12 bases are a match to TRBD1. CDR1 and CDR2 from the germline V gene are SGHTA and FQGNSA. The V gene end was trimmed by 5 bases and the J gene end by 4 bases; junction bases not matched to a gene: 9. The CDR3 is 16 amino acids. The CDR3 nucleotides read TGTGCCAGCAGCCTTAGGGTGGGACAGGGGGCTTACGAGCAGTACTTC. Protein: CASSLRVGQGAYEQYF.

The V call is TRBV5-6, the J call TRBJ2-1, with D possibly TRBD2 on 6 matching bases. The CDR3 is made up of 11 amino acids. Trimming removed 4 bases from V and 10 bases from J, with 9 bases in between. Germline values: CDR1 SGHDT, CDR2 YYEEEE. The chain's CDR3 is CASSNLAEQFF. The DNA of the CDR3 is TGTGCCAGCAGCAACCTAGCGGAGCAGTTCTTC. The complete variable domain, with remaining parts taken from reference TRBV5-6 and TRBJ2-1, reads DAGVTQSPTHLIKTRGQQVTLRCSPKSGHDTVSWYQQALGQGPQFIFQYYEEEERQRGNFPDRFSGHQFPNYSSELNVNALLLGDSALYLCASSNLAEQFFGPGTRLTVL.